These T cell receptor beta chains were read from a single sample in a study of T cell responses to AZD1222 COVID-19 vaccine. Data came from immunoSEQ multiplex PCR; TCRdb stores just in-frame clones and leaves some out. The profile covers some 120,000 clones, with approximately 92% appearing a single time and approximately 1.1% taken by the ten largest. The sample consisted of peripheral blood, taken on day 0 of AZD1222 vaccination. The receptors stem from an adult in good health. Each CDR3 is given with its conserved first and last residue. The D gene is left open where the match is weak. Clone size is not always given. Where it is, it says once, few, many or a class for expanded clones.

j_call: TRBJ1-2
clone_size: NA
d_call: NA
v_call: TRBV29-1
cdr3_nt: TGCAGCGTTGTTGGGGGAGATGGCTACACCTTC
cdr3_aa: CSVVGGDGYTF

j_call: TRBJ2-7
clone_size: NA
d_call: NA
v_call: TRBV3-1/TRBV3-2
cdr3_nt: TGTGCCAGCAGCCAATCGCGCAGGCGCTCCTACGAGCAGTACTTC
cdr3_aa: CASSQSRRRSYEQYF

j_call: TRBJ2-5
clone_size: NA
d_call: NA
v_call: TRBV28
cdr3_nt: TGTGCCAGCAGTTTATGGTGGCTTACCAAAGAGACCCAGTACTTC
cdr3_aa: CASSLWWLTKETQYF

j_call: TRBJ2-1
clone_size: few
d_call: NA
v_call: TRBV11-2
cdr3_nt: TGTGCCAGCAGCCTCGAGTCAGGTGGGCGGCAGTTCTTC
cdr3_aa: CASSLESGGRQFF

j_call: TRBJ2-7
clone_size: NA
d_call: NA
v_call: TRBV28
cdr3_nt: TGTGCCAGCAGTGACCCGGCAGGGAGTGAGTACTTC
cdr3_aa: CASSDPAGSEYF

j_call: TRBJ1-3
clone_size: NA
d_call: TRBD1
v_call: TRBV2
cdr3_nt: TGTGCCAGCAGTGAATTCGAAACGGGACAGGGGTCTGGAAACACCATATATTTT
cdr3_aa: CASSEFETGQGSGNTIYF

j_call: TRBJ2-5
clone_size: NA
d_call: TRBD1
v_call: TRBV5-1
cdr3_nt: TGCGCCAGCAGCTGGACAGGGGGCGCGGACGAGACCCAGTACTTC
cdr3_aa: CASSWTGGADETQYF

j_call: TRBJ1-2
clone_size: NA
d_call: NA
v_call: TRBV28
cdr3_nt: TGTGCCAGCTCATCGGGGGCAGACTATGGCTACACCTTC
cdr3_aa: CASSSGADYGYTF

j_call: TRBJ2-5
clone_size: NA
d_call: NA
v_call: TRBV9
cdr3_nt: TGTGCCAGCAGCGTAGCTCCAGGGAAGGGAGAGACCCAGTACTTC
cdr3_aa: CASSVAPGKGETQYF

j_call: TRBJ1-2
clone_size: once
d_call: NA
v_call: TRBV27
cdr3_nt: TGTGCCAGCAGTCCGGAACGAGGGGGTCTTGGCTATGGCTACACCTTC
cdr3_aa: CASSPERGGLGYGYTF

j_call: TRBJ1-3
clone_size: NA
d_call: NA
v_call: TRBV5-4
cdr3_nt: TGTGCCAGCAGCCGCCAGGGTTCCGGAAACACCATATATTTT
cdr3_aa: CASSRQGSGNTIYF

j_call: TRBJ1-1
clone_size: NA
d_call: NA
v_call: TRBV11-3
cdr3_nt: TGTGCCAGCAGCTTGCAATGGGGACGTGAAGCTTTCTTT
cdr3_aa: CASSLQWGREAFF

j_call: TRBJ1-1
clone_size: NA
d_call: NA
v_call: TRBV18
cdr3_nt: TGTGCCAGCTCACCGGGGGTCGAAAGGGAAGCTTTCTTT
cdr3_aa: CASSPGVEREAFF

j_call: TRBJ2-7
clone_size: NA
d_call: NA
v_call: TRBV16
cdr3_nt: TGTGCCAGCAGCACTGGCAGCACCTACGAGCAGTACTTC
cdr3_aa: CASSTGSTYEQYF

j_call: TRBJ2-1
clone_size: NA
d_call: NA
v_call: TRBV7-9
cdr3_nt: TGTGCCAGCAGCTTAAGATGGGACAAGAGACACAATGAGCAGTTCTTC
cdr3_aa: CASSLRWDKRHNEQFF

j_call: TRBJ2-2
clone_size: NA
d_call: NA
v_call: TRBV7-8
cdr3_nt: TGTGCCAGCAGCGTACGGAACCCCGGGGAGCTGTTTTTT
cdr3_aa: CASSVRNPGELFF

j_call: TRBJ2-7
clone_size: NA
d_call: NA
v_call: TRBV3-1/TRBV3-2
cdr3_nt: TGTGCCAGCAGCCCCACCTACGGCAGGGGCTACGAGCAGTACTTC
cdr3_aa: CASSPTYGRGYEQYF

j_call: TRBJ2-1
clone_size: NA
d_call: NA
v_call: TRBV18
cdr3_nt: TGTGCCAGCTCACCTAAGGCAGGACCACTAAAGTACAATGAGCAGTTCTTC
cdr3_aa: CASSPKAGPLKYNEQFF

j_call: TRBJ1-2
clone_size: NA
d_call: TRBD1
v_call: TRBV27
cdr3_nt: TGTGCCAGTTCAGGGACAGGGGGTGGCTACACCTTC
cdr3_aa: CASSGTGGGYTF

j_call: TRBJ1-2
clone_size: NA
d_call: TRBD1
v_call: TRBV29-1
cdr3_nt: TGCAGCGCTCCGACAGGGGGCGTCTATGGCTACACCTTC
cdr3_aa: CSAPTGGVYGYTF

j_call: TRBJ1-4
clone_size: NA
d_call: NA
v_call: TRBV19
cdr3_nt: TGTGCCAGTAAACAATCGGTTTTTTTTGAAAAACTGTTTTTT
cdr3_aa: CASKQSVFFEKLFF

j_call: TRBJ1-2
clone_size: NA
d_call: NA
v_call: TRBV27
cdr3_nt: TGTGCCAGCAGTTTCCGTGGCTACACCTTC
cdr3_aa: CASSFRGYTF

j_call: TRBJ2-1
clone_size: NA
d_call: NA
v_call: TRBV27
cdr3_nt: TGTGCCAGCAGTTGGGGTCCTTGGGTATCCAGTGAGCAGTTCTTC
cdr3_aa: CASSWGPWVSSEQFF

j_call: TRBJ1-3
clone_size: NA
d_call: TRBD1
v_call: TRBV13
cdr3_nt: TGTGCCAGCAGCGACAGATCCGGACAGGGCGGAGGAATTATTGGAAACACCATATATTTT
cdr3_aa: CASSDRSGQGGGIIGNTIYF

j_call: TRBJ2-1
clone_size: NA
d_call: TRBD2
v_call: TRBV6-5
cdr3_nt: TGTGCCAGTCTAGCGGGATGGTCCTACAATGAGCAGTTCTTC
cdr3_aa: CASLAGWSYNEQFF

j_call: TRBJ2-7
clone_size: NA
d_call: NA
v_call: TRBV10-3
cdr3_nt: TGTGCCATCGGTCAGGGGCTTTCCTACGAGCAGTACTTC
cdr3_aa: CAIGQGLSYEQYF

j_call: TRBJ2-3
clone_size: NA
d_call: TRBD2
v_call: TRBV11-3
cdr3_nt: TGTGCCAGCAGCCAATCTAGCGGGTCATGGGATACGCAGTATTTT
cdr3_aa: CASSQSSGSWDTQYF

j_call: TRBJ2-7
clone_size: NA
d_call: NA
v_call: TRBV28
cdr3_nt: TGTGCCAGCAGCCTTAGCAACTACGAGCAGTACTTC
cdr3_aa: CASSLSNYEQYF

j_call: TRBJ1-3
clone_size: NA
d_call: NA
v_call: TRBV5-1
cdr3_nt: TGCGCCAGCAGCTTAATATCGCCAAGGTTCTCAAACACCATATATTTT
cdr3_aa: CASSLISPRFSNTIYF

j_call: TRBJ1-6
clone_size: NA
d_call: NA
v_call: TRBV15
cdr3_nt: TGTGCCACCAGCAGAGGAGGATTTCGGAGAGAACTCCACTTT
cdr3_aa: CATSRGGFRRELHF

j_call: TRBJ1-1
clone_size: NA
d_call: TRBD1
v_call: TRBV5-1
cdr3_nt: TGCGCCAGCAGCCCATTCGACAGGGACACTGAAGCTTTCTTT
cdr3_aa: CASSPFDRDTEAFF

j_call: TRBJ1-1
clone_size: NA
d_call: NA
v_call: TRBV28
cdr3_nt: TGTGCCAGCCGCAAACCCTCAGGGCCGGGGACTGAAGCTTTCTTT
cdr3_aa: CASRKPSGPGTEAFF

j_call: TRBJ2-5
clone_size: NA
d_call: NA
v_call: TRBV5-1
cdr3_nt: TGCGCCAGCAGCTTGGATTTCGGGGAGACCCAGTACTTC
cdr3_aa: CASSLDFGETQYF

j_call: TRBJ1-6
clone_size: NA
d_call: NA
v_call: TRBV27
cdr3_nt: TGTGCCAGCAGCTCCTATAATTCACCCCTCCACTTT
cdr3_aa: CASSSYNSPLHF

j_call: TRBJ1-1
clone_size: NA
d_call: NA
v_call: TRBV10-3
cdr3_nt: TGTGCCATCAGTGATTCCCCGGGAGGGACTGAAGCTTTCTTT
cdr3_aa: CAISDSPGGTEAFF

j_call: TRBJ2-2
clone_size: NA
d_call: TRBD1
v_call: TRBV6-5
cdr3_nt: TGTGCCAGCGCGCAGGGGGCCGACGGGGAGCTGTTTTTT
cdr3_aa: CASAQGADGELFF

j_call: TRBJ1-2
clone_size: NA
d_call: NA
v_call: TRBV19
cdr3_nt: TGTGCCAGTAGTATTTTGGCAGGGACGGATGGCTACACCTTC
cdr3_aa: CASSILAGTDGYTF

j_call: TRBJ1-5
clone_size: NA
d_call: TRBD1
v_call: TRBV7-8
cdr3_nt: TGTGCCAGCAGCCTATTCCAGGGGGCTCGGAATCAGCCCCAGCATTTT
cdr3_aa: CASSLFQGARNQPQHF

j_call: TRBJ2-1
clone_size: NA
d_call: TRBD2
v_call: TRBV4-1
cdr3_nt: TGCGCCAGCAGCCAATTTCTAGCGGGACACAATGAGCAGTTCTTC
cdr3_aa: CASSQFLAGHNEQFF

j_call: TRBJ2-5
clone_size: NA
d_call: TRBD1
v_call: TRBV24-1
cdr3_nt: TGTGCCACCAGTGATTCCCGGCGAACGACAGGGGCAATGTACTTC
cdr3_aa: CATSDSRRTTGAMYF